This T cell receptor (beta chain) was documented in a study of blood T cell repertoires in COVID-19. Study in general: From the United States, Italy and Spain came samples of acute and convalescent COVID-19. Sources were T cells, B-cell-depleted T cells, or PBMCs; the material itself was cDNA or gDNA.

Source study methods: Reference gene primer amplification gave nucleated cell count estimates. This table comes from immunoSEQ multiplex PCR, and its TCRdb copy is limited to in-frame clones, with some not included. V and J calls and clone size are copied from that table; D and trimming were computed from the DNA. Of over 200,000 clones detected, 85% to 90% appear once; the ten largest clones hold about 6.2%. The CDR3 has 15 residues. Germline-derived CDR1 and CDR2 are SGHRS and YFSETQ. V lost 4 bases to trimming and J lost 0 bases, with 11 bases between them. Sequencing was performed on peripheral blood. The chain links TRBV5-1 to TRBJ1-3; possible D gene TRBD1, 6 bases. The receptor comes from a man between 60 and 70 years old who had recovered from COVID-19. The CDR3 loop reads CASSNQDSSGNTIYF. CDR3 nucleotide sequence: TGCGCCAGCAGCAACCAGGACAGCTCTGGAAACACCATATATTTT.